This note documents a single T cell receptor (beta chain) sequence. Its antigen is unknown. Trimming cost V 5 bases and J 4 bases; bases outside gene matches: 4. The CDR3 runs to 13 residues. Germline CDR1 and CDR2: SGHVS and FNYEAQ. This entry belongs to a study of T-cell memory formation after mild COVID-19. Study summary: TCR clusters were mostly donor specific.

From the 5' RACE reads, TCRdb called clonotypes with MiXCR, one entry per CDR3 protein. Of 200,000 to 250,000 distinct CDR3 sequences in the sample, around 25% were seen once. Study-level findings and limits: Researchers report contracting CD4+ clones mostly in CM and EM, with CD8+ clones in EMRA. Day 15 to 85 contracting clones showed balanced CD4/CD8; later expanders leaned CD4+.

This clonotype was obtained from an adult woman who had mild COVID-19 (a few samples of this study predate the infection). Cell type and time point are not known. The sequenced sample consisted of PBMCs or a T cell subset sorted from them (not recorded which). V and J are TRBV7-6 and TRBJ2-5, with 7 bases aligning to TRBD1. The CDR3 sequence is CASSKPGGETQYF. The CDR3 DNA reads as TGTGCCAGCAGCAAACCAGGGGGAGAGACCCAGTACTTC.